The 20 T cell receptor beta chains below were found in one sample sequenced in a study of blood T cell repertoires in COVID-19. The table came from immunoSEQ multiplex PCR; TCRdb's copy has only in-frame clones and leaves some out. The table shows a few hundred thousand clones, with about nine tenths occurring only once. The sample consisted of peripheral blood. Every receptor here comes from a man aged 50 to 59 with acute or convalescent COVID-19.

The chain links TRBV10-2 to TRBJ1-6; D not resolved. Trimming shortened V by 2 bases and J by 7 bases, and 9 bases separated the two germline ends. This CDR3 has 14 amino acids. CDR1 WSHSY and CDR2 SAAADI come from the germline V gene. In nucleotides, the CDR3 is TGCGCCAGCAGTGAGCGGGGAGGGAATTCACCCCTCCACTTT. Translated: CASSERGGNSPLHF.

The J gene is TRBJ1-1, the V gene TRBV12-3 or TRBV12-4; 7 positions agree with TRBD1. Trimming removed 7 bases from V and 9 bases from J; junction bases left unmatched: 11. CDR3 size: 13 residues. CDR3 residues: CASIPGKGQKAFF. The CDR3 nucleotides read TGTGCCAGCATCCCTGGGAAGGGACAGAAAGCTTTCTTT.

This clone was seen a single time. The CDR3 protein is CASSFGPSVRINEQFF. The CDR3 DNA reads TGTGCCAGCAGTTTTGGGCCTAGCGTCCGGATCAATGAGCAGTTCTTC. This sequence joins TRBV7-9 and TRBJ2-1, with TRBD2 as a possible D gene (6 bases). Germline V lookup: CDR1 SEHNR, CDR2 FQNEAQ (reference sequence). The CDR3 consists of 16 residues. Trimming cost V 6 bases and J 6 bases, with 21 bases left between them.

J is TRBJ1-5 and V is TRBV5-1; D unclear. V was pared by 0 bases and J by 4 bases, with 8 bases between. CDR1 is SGHRS and CDR2 is YFSETQ in the germline V gene. The CDR3 covers 14 residues. This chain's CDR3 is CASSLGETNQPQHF. In nucleotides, the CDR3 is TGCGCCAGCAGCTTGGGGGAGACAAATCAGCCCCAGCATTTT.

V and J are TRBV5-1 and TRBJ2-5; 11 bases are shared with TRBD2. Germline trimming cut 1 base from V and 1 base from J; bases unmatched to any gene: 6. CDR1 and CDR2 from the germline V gene are SGHRS and YFSETQ. This CDR3 is 17 amino acids long. The CDR3 loop is CASSLWASGGSQETQYF. The CDR3, as DNA: TGCGCCAGCAGCTTGTGGGCTAGCGGGGGGTCCCAAGAGACCCAGTACTTC.

The V and J genes are TRBV29-1 and TRBJ2-3; 9 bases line up with TRBD2. With 7 bases clipped from V and 3 bases from J, the junction kept 11 bases outside the gene matches. CDR3 size: 15 residues. Germline CDR1 SQVTM, CDR2 ANQGSEA. For the CDR3, the DNA is TGCAGCGCTAGCCCAGCGGGGGGACTGACAGATACGCAGTATTTT. As protein: CSASPAGGLTDTQYF.

The chain joins TRBV6-2 or TRBV6-3 to TRBJ2-7, with D tentatively TRBD2 (5 bases). CDR3 size: 12 residues. The V and J ends lost 2 bases and 4 bases respectively, with 6 bases between them. Per the germline V gene, CDR1 is MNHEY and CDR2 is SVGEGT. CDR3 in amino acids: CASSYGEYEQYF. The DNA for the CDR3 is TGTGCCAGCAGTTACGGGGAGTACGAGCAGTACTTC.

Only one count was recorded for this clone. V and J are TRBV5-8 and TRBJ1-1; TRBD1 matches at 7 bases. Germline values: CDR1 SGHTS, CDR2 YDEGEE. This CDR3 has 13 amino acids. Trimming took 4 bases from V and 5 from J; bases not matched to a gene: 5. Here the CDR3 DNA reads TGTGCCAGCAGCACAGGGGTGGGTACTGAAGCTTTCTTT. It yields the protein CASSTGVGTEAFF.

The V gene is TRBV12-5, the J gene TRBJ2-1; 8 nucleotides align to TRBD1. CDR1 and CDR2 (germline): LGHNT, FRNRAP. J was trimmed by 10 bases and V by 6 bases; bases with no gene match: 11. This CDR3 contains 14 residues. The CDR3 DNA reads as TGTGCTAGTGGATTCCCTCAGGGGGCCAACGAGCAGTTCTTC. This sequence encodes CASGFPQGANEQFF.

This chain joins TRBV30 and TRBJ1-3, with D hard to call. The CDR3 contains 13 residues. V shed 3 bases and J shed 2 bases, with 8 bases lying between them. Germline lookup yields CDR1 GTSNPN and CDR2 SVGIG (reference sequence). CDR3 in DNA: TGTGCCTGGAGGAATACACCTGGAAACACCATATATTTT. Its protein is CAWRNTPGNTIYF.

The rearrangement joins TRBV20-1 to TRBJ2-3, with 8 bases matching TRBD2. Germline CDR1 and CDR2: DFQATT and SNEGSKA (reference sequence). The CDR3 is 15 amino acids. V was clipped by 3 bases and J by 3 bases; unmatched bases: 8. The CDR3 is CSASIRGGGTDTQYF. Written as DNA, the CDR3 is TGCAGTGCTAGTATACGGGGGGGCGGGACAGATACGCAGTATTTT.

This chain joins TRBV6-6 and TRBJ1-1, with 7 bases fitting TRBD1. The junction had 10 bases not matched to a gene; V was cut back by 3 bases and J by 6 bases. Looked up from germline, CDR1 is MNHNY and CDR2 is SVGAGI (reference sequence). The CDR3 is 15 residues long. CDR3 nucleotides: TGTGCCAGCAGTTATGATATGACAGGGAGATCTGAAGCTTTCTTT. It codes for CASSYDMTGRSEAFF.

The chain employs TRBV28 and TRBJ2-5; 9 bases align to TRBD1. The CDR3 length is 15 residues. The germline V gene has CDR1 MDHEN and CDR2 SYDVKM. Losses at the gene ends were 6 bases for V and 3 bases for J; bases not matched to a gene: 8. The CDR3 loop reads CASSRRGQGKETQYF. Written as DNA, the CDR3 is TGTGCCAGCAGCCGGCGGGGACAGGGTAAAGAGACCCAGTACTTC.

V usage is TRBV3-1 (or the pseudogene TRBV3-2) and J usage is TRBJ1-5; the D gene is possibly TRBD1 (5 bases). The ends were cut back, 2 bases at V and 7 bases at J, with 12 bases in the middle. Germline lookup yields CDR1 LGHDT and CDR2 YNNKEL (reference sequence). The CDR3 has 14 amino acids. CDR3 sequence (DNA): TGTGCCAGCAGCCAATCGCGGGGCTGGCAGCCCCAGCATTTT. It yields the protein CASSQSRGWQPQHF.

This chain uses TRBV7-9 with TRBJ2-7; 9 bases agree with TRBD1. This CDR3 has 14 amino acids. The V and J ends lost 3 bases and 7 bases, in that order; junction bases with no gene match: 7. Germline lookup yields CDR1 SEHNR and CDR2 FQNEAQ (reference sequence). For the CDR3, the DNA is TGTGCCAGCAGCTTTCCCGGGACAGGGAATGAGCAGTACTTC. Protein product: CASSFPGTGNEQYF.

V and J are TRBV4-1 and TRBJ1-3; 9 nucleotides align to TRBD1. Germline assignment: CDR1 MGHRA and CDR2 YSYEKL. V shed 3 bases, J shed 0 bases, and the junction held 3 bases outside the gene matches. The CDR3 is made up of 16 amino acids. The CDR3 coding sequence is TGCGCCAGCAGCCAGGGACAGGGACGCTCTGGAAACACCATATATTTT. It encodes CASSQGQGRSGNTIYF.

J is TRBJ2-2 and V is TRBV2; TRBD1 agrees at 7 bases. V lost 8 bases, J lost 0 bases, and 6 bases stayed unmatched. This CDR3 spans 15 amino acids. Germline V gene sequence: CDR1 SNHLY, CDR2 FYNNEI. The CDR3 spells CASLRDRANTGELFF. For the CDR3, the DNA is TGTGCCAGCCTTAGGGACAGAGCGAACACCGGGGAGCTGTTTTTT.

This clone was detected only once. The chain recombines TRBV12-3 or TRBV12-4 with TRBJ1-2, with 8 bases lining up with TRBD1. J was trimmed by 5 bases and V by 6 bases; bases with no gene match: 5. The CDR3 covers 13 residues. The CDR3 here is CASRPQGVYGYTF. The CDR3 nucleotides read TGTGCCAGCAGGCCACAGGGGGTGTATGGCTACACCTTC.

This sequence joins TRBV19 and TRBJ1-2; a weak D match, TRBD1 (5 bases). V dropped 6 bases and J dropped 0 bases, with 14 bases sitting between them. The germline V gene has CDR1 LNHDA and CDR2 SQIVND (reference sequence). The CDR3 length is 15 residues. In DNA form, the CDR3 reads TGTGCCAGTAGCCATACCGGGGGGGCTAACTATGGCTACACCTTC. It codes for CASSHTGGANYGYTF.

The J gene is TRBJ1-2, the V gene TRBV11-2; possible D gene TRBD1, 5 bases. CDR1 and CDR2 from the germline V gene are SGHAT and FQNNGV. The CDR3 contains 15 residues. Trimming removed 1 base from V and 6 bases from J, with 15 bases in between. In nucleotides, the CDR3 is TGTGCCAGCAGCTTAGGCGGAACAGGATTGAATGGCTACACCTTC. It specifies CASSLGGTGLNGYTF. The full variable domain, rest sourced from reference TRBV11-2 and TRBJ1-2, is EAGVAQSPRYKIIEKRQSVAFWCNPISGHATLYWYQQILGQGPKLLIQFQNNGVVDDSQLPKDRFSAERLKGVDSTLKIQPAKLEDSAVYLCASSLGGTGLNGYTFGSGTRLTVV.